In its sample, the clone carrying this T cell receptor beta chain was seen once. Its antigen is unknown. The data were taken from a study of T cell responses to AZD1222 COVID-19 vaccine. Study-level findings and limits: Vaccine-associated CD4 TCRs ranged over spike, dominating at 160-218 and 743-854. Close to half of all spike-specific TCRs reportedly target regions of the variants that are unmutated.

The assay was immunoSEQ multiplex PCR, and TCRdb's table has in-frame clones only and misses some. The sample records tens of thousands of clones, more than 75% being singletons. Germline loops: CDR1 SGHTA, CDR2 FQGNSA. Trimming took 9 bases from V and 0 from J, leaving 14 bases between them. The CDR3 contains 14 residues. The V call is TRBV7-2, the J call TRBJ1-1; a possible D gene is TRBD1 (5 bases). This receptor was taken from an adult who received the MenACWY meningococcal vaccine as a control. The sequenced sample was peripheral blood, obtained 28 days after the second dose of the MenACWY control vaccine. CDR3 in DNA: TGTGCCAGTTTGGGGGGAGTTATGAACACTGAAGCTTTCTTT. It encodes CASLGGVMNTEAFF. Drawing the rest from reference TRBV7-2 and TRBJ1-1, the complete variable domain is GAGVSQSPSNKVTEKGKDVELRCDPISGHTALYWYRQSLGQGLEFLIYFQGNSAPDKSGLPSDRFSAERTGGSVSTLTIQRTQQEDSAVYLCASLGGVMNTEAFFGQGTRLTVV.